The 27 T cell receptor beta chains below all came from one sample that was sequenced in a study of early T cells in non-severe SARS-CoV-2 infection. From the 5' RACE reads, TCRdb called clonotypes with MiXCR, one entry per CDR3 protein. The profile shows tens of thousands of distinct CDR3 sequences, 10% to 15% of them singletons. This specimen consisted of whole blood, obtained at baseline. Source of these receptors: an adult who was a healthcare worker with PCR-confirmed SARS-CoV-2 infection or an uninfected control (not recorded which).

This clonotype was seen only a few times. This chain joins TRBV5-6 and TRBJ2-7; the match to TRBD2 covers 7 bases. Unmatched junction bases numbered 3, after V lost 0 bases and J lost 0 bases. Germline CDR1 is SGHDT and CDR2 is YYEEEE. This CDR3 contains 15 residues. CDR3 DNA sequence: TGTGCCAGCAGCTTGGAGGGACTATCCTCCTACGAGCAGTACTTC. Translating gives CASSLEGLSSYEQYF.

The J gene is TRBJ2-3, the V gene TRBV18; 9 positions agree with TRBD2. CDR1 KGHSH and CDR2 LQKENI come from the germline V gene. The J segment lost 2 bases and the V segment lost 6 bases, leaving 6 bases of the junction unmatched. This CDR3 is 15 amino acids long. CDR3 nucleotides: TGTGCCAGCTCCCCGACTAGCGGCCTCACAGATACGCAGTATTTT. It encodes CASSPTSGLTDTQYF. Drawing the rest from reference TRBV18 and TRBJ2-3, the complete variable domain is NAGVMQNPRHLVRRRGQEARLRCSPMKGHSHVYWYRQLPEEGLKFMVYLQKENIIDESGMPKERFSAEFPKEGPSILRIQQVVRGDSAAYFCASSPTSGLTDTQYFGPGTRLTVL.

The CDR3 protein is CASSPWGVENYGYTF. CDR3 nucleotides: TGTGCCAGCAGCCCCTGGGGGGTAGAGAACTATGGCTACACCTTC. V is TRBV28 and J is TRBJ1-2, with D perhaps matching TRBD1 (5 bases). This CDR3 is 15 amino acids long. Germline CDR1 reads MDHEN; CDR2 reads SYDVKM. The V gene lost 6 bases and the J gene lost 2 bases, with 16 bases spanning the gap.

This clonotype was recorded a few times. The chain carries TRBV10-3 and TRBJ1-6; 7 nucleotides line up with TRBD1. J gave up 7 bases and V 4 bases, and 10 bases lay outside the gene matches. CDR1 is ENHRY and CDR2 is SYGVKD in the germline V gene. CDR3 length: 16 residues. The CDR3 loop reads CAISAQPGTVNSPLHF. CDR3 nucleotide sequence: TGTGCCATCAGTGCCCAGCCCGGGACAGTAAATTCACCCCTCCACTTT.

The CDR3 loop reads CSAPLRGAGNEQFF. The DNA for the CDR3 is TGCAGTGCTCCCCTGAGGGGGGCGGGCAATGAGCAGTTCTTC. The V and J genes are TRBV20-1 and TRBJ2-1; D assignment may be TRBD1 or TRBD2 (6 bases each). Between the trimmed V and J ends, which lost 5 bases and 6 bases, there was a span of 17 bases. The CDR3 sequence is 14 residues long. From germline, CDR1 is DFQATT and CDR2 SNEGSKA (reference sequence).

The CDR3 coding sequence is TGTGCCTGGAGTGTACAGCCGAACACTGAAGCTTTCTTT. Translation: CAWSVQPNTEAFF. The chain is built from TRBV30 and TRBJ1-1; D uncertain. V lost 0 bases, J lost 1 base, and 6 bases lay in between. There are 13 residues in the CDR3. The germline V gene has CDR1 GTSNPN and CDR2 SVGIG (reference sequence). The complete variable domain, with remaining parts taken from reference TRBV30 and TRBJ1-1, reads SQTIHQWPATLVQPVGSPLSLECTVEGTSNPNLYWYRQAAGRGLQLLFYSVGIGQISSEVPQNLSASRPQDRQFILSSKKLLLSDSGFYLCAWSVQPNTEAFFGQGTRLTVV.

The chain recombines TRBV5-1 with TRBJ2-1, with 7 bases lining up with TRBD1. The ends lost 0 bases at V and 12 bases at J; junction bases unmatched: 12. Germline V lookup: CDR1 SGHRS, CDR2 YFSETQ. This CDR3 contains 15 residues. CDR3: CASSLESGGPQAQFF. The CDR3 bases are TGCGCCAGCAGCTTGGAGTCAGGGGGACCCCAGGCGCAGTTCTTC.

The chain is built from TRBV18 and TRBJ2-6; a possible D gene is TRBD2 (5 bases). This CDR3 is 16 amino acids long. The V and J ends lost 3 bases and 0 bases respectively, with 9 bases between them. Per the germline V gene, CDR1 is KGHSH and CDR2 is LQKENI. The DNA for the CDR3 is TGTGCCAGCTCACCTACTAGAAGCTCTGGGGCCAACGTCCTGACTTTC. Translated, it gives CASSPTRSSGANVLTF.

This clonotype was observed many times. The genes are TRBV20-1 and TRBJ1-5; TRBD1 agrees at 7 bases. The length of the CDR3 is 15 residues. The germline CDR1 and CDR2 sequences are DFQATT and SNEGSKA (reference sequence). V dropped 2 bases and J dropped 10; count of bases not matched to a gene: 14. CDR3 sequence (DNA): TGCAGTGCTAGAAGCAGGGCAGGGGGGGTACAACCCCAGCATTTT. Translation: CSARSRAGGVQPQHF.

CDR3 sequence: CASSSVTDTQYF. The CDR3 DNA sequence: TGTGCCAGCAGCTCGGTCACAGATACGCAGTATTTT. The V call is TRBV7-9, the J call TRBJ2-3; D gene uncertain. The germline V and J ends were trimmed by 4 bases and 2 bases, with 4 bases remaining between them. The CDR3 totals 12 residues. Germline V gene lookup returns CDR1 SEHNR and CDR2 FQNEAQ (reference sequence).

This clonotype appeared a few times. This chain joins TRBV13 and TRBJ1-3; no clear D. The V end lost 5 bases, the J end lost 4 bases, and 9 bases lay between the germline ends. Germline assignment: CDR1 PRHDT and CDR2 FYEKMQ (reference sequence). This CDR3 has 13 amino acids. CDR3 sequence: CASSHDAGNTIYF. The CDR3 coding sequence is TGTGCCAGCAGCCACGATGCGGGAAACACCATATATTTT.

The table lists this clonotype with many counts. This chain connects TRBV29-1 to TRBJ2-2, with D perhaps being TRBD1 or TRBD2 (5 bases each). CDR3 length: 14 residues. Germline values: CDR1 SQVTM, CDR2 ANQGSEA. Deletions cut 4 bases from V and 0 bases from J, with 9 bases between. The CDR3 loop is CSVAGGTNTGELFF. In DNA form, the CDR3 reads TGCAGCGTTGCTGGGGGTACGAACACCGGGGAGCTGTTTTTT.

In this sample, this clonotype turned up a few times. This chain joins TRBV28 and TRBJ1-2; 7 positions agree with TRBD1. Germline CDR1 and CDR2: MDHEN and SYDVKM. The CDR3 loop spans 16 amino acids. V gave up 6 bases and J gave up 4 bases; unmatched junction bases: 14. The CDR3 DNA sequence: TGTGCCAGCAGCTTTTCTTGGACAGGCTTAACCTATGGCTACACCTTC. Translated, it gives CASSFSWTGLTYGYTF.

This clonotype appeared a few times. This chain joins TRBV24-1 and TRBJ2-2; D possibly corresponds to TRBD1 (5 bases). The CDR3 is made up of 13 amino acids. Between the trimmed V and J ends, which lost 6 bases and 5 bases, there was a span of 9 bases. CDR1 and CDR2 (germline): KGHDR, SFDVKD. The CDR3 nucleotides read TGTGCCACCAGTCGTAGGGGAACCGGGGAGCTGTTTTTT. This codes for CATSRRGTGELFF.

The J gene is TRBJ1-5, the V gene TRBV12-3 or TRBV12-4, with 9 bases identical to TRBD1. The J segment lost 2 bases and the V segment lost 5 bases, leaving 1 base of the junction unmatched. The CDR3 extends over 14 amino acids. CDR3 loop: CASSRTGGNQPQHF. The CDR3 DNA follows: TGTGCCAGCAGTCGGACAGGGGGCAATCAGCCCCAGCATTTT.

CDR3 in amino acids: CASSYGNGELFF. In nucleotides, the CDR3 is TGTGCCAGCAGTTACGGCAACGGGGAGCTGTTTTTT. This chain joins TRBV6-2 or TRBV6-3 and TRBJ2-2; D not resolved. V lost 2 bases, J lost 7 bases, and 5 bases lay in between. In germline, CDR1 is MNHEY, CDR2 SVGEGT. The CDR3 consists of 12 residues.

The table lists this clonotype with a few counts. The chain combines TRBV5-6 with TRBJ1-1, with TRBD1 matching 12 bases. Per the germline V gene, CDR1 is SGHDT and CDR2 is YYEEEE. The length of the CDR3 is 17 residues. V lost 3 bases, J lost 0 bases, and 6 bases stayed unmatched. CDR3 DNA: TGTGCCAGCAGCTCGCTTGGGACAGGGGGCCTGAACACTGAAGCTTTCTTT. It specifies CASSSLGTGGLNTEAFF.

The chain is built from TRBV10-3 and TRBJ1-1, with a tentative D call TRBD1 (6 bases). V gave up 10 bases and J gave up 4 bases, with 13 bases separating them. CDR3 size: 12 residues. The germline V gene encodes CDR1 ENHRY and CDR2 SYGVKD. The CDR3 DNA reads TGTGCCACCTACAGGGCGGGCACTGAAGCTTTCTTT. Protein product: CATYRAGTEAFF.

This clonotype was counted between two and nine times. The CDR3 DNA sequence: TGTGCCAGTAGTGCCTCGACAGGCCCCACGTATGGCTACACCTTC. Amino acids: CASSASTGPTYGYTF. This chain connects TRBV19 to TRBJ1-2, with D possibly being TRBD1 (6 bases). The CDR3 length is 15 residues. Trimming took 5 bases from V and 5 from J, leaving 18 bases between them. Looked up from germline, CDR1 is LNHDA and CDR2 is SQIVND (reference sequence).

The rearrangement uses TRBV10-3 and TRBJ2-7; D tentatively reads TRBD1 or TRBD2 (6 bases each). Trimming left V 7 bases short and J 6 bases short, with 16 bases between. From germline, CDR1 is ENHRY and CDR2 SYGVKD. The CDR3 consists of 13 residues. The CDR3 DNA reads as TGTGCCATCAATACGGGCCCGGGGGCCGAGCAGTACTTC. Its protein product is CAINTGPGAEQYF.

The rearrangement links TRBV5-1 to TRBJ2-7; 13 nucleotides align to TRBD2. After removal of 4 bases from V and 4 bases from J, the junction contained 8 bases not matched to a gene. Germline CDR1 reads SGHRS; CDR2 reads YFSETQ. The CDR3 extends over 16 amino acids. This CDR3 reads CASSRRTSGRHYEQYF. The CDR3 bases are TGCGCCAGCAGCCGTCGGACTAGCGGGAGACATTACGAGCAGTACTTC.

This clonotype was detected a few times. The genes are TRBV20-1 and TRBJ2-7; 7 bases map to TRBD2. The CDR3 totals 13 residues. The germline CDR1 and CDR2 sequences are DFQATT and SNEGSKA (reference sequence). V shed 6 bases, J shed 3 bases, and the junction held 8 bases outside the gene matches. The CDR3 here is CSARGRVDYEQYF. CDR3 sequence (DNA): TGCAGTGCCCGGGGGAGGGTTGACTACGAGCAGTACTTC.

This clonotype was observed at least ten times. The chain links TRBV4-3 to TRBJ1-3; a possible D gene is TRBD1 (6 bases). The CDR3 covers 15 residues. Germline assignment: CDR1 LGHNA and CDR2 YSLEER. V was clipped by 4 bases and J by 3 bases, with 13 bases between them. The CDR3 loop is CASSLNREGGNTIYF. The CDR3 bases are TGCGCCAGCAGCCTTAACAGGGAAGGTGGAAACACCATATATTTT.

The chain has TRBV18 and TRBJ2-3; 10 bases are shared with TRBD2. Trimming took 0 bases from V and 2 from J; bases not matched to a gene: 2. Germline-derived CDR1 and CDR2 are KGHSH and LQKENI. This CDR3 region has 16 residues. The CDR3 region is CASSPPGLANTDTQYF. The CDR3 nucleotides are TGTGCCAGCTCACCACCGGGACTAGCGAACACAGATACGCAGTATTTT.

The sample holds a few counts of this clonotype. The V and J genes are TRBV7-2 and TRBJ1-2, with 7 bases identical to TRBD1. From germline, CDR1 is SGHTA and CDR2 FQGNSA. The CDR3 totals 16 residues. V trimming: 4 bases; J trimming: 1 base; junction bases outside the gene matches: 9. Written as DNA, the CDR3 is TGTGCCAGCAGCTACGCCGGGACAGCGGATAACTATGGCTACACCTTC. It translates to CASSYAGTADNYGYTF.

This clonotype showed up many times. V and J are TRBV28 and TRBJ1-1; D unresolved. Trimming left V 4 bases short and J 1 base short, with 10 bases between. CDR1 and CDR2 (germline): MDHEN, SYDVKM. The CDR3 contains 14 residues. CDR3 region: CASSSSRANTEAFF. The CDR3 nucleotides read TGTGCCAGCAGTTCCAGCCGGGCGAACACTGAAGCTTTCTTT.

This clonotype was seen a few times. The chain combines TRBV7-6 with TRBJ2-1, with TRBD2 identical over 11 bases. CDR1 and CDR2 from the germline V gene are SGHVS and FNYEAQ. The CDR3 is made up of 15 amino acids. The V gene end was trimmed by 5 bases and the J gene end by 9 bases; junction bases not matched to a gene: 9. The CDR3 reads CASSARASGGTEQFF. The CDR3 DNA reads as TGTGCCAGCAGCGCGAGGGCTAGCGGGGGGACTGAGCAGTTCTTC.